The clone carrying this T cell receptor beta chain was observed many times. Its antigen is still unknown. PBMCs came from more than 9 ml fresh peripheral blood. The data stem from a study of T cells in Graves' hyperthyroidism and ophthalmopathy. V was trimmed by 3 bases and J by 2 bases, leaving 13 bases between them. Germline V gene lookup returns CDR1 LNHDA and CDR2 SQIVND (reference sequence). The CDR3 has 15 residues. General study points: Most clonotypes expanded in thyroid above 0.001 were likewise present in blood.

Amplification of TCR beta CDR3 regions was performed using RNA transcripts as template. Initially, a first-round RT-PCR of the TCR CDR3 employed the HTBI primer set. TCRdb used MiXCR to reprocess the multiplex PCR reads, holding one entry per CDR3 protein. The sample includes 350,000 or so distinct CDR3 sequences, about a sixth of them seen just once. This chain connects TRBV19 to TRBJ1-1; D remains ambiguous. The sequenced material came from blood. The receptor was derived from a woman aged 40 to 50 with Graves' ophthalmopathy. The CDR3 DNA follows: TGTGCCAGTAGTATGAGGGCGGGGAGCAACACTGAAGCTTTCTTT. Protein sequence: CASSMRAGSNTEAFF.